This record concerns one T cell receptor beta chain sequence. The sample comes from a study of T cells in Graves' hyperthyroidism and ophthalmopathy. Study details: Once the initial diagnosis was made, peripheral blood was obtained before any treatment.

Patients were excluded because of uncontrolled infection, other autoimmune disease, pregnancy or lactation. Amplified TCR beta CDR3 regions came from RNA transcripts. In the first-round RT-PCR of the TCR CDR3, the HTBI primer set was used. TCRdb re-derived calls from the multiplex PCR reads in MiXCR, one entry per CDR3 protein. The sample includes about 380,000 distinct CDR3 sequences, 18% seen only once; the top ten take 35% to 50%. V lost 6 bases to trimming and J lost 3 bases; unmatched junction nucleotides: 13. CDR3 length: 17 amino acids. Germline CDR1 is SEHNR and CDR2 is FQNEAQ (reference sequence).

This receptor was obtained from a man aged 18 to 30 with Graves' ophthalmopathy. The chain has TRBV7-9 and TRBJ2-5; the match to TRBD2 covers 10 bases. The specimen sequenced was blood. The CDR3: CASSRDSSGGPKETQYF. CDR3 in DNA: TGTGCCAGCAGTCGGGACTCTAGCGGGGGCCCCAAAGAGACCCAGTACTTC.